A selection of T cell receptor beta chains follows, all from one sample in a study of T cell responses to AZD1222 COVID-19 vaccine. The data were produced by immunoSEQ multiplex PCR, yet TCRdb's version contains in-frame clones alone and is incomplete. In the table there are about 99,000 clones, roughly 92% of which are singletons. The source material was peripheral blood, sampled 28 days after the second AZD1222 dose. Every receptor here comes from an adult who received the AZD1222 COVID-19 vaccine. CDR3s include the opening cysteine and the closing phenylalanine or tryptophan. A D gene is named only where the DNA matches it firmly. Size is omitted from some rows. Given values are once, few, many or a class for expanded clones.

D gene: TRBD1
V gene: TRBV7-8
J gene: TRBJ2-7
clone size: .
CDR3 DNA: TGTGCCAGCACACCAGGGGGTTACTACGAGCAGTACTTC
CDR3 protein: CASTPGGYYEQYF

D gene: .
V gene: TRBV7-3
J gene: TRBJ2-1
clone size: .
CDR3 DNA: TGTGCCAGCAGCCCAGGAGGTGAGCAGTTCTTC
CDR3 protein: CASSPGGEQFF

D gene: TRBD2
V gene: TRBV25-1
J gene: TRBJ2-1
clone size: .
CDR3 DNA: TGTGCCAGCAGTGAACCTAGCGGGAGAGGGAATGAGCAGTTCTTC
CDR3 protein: CASSEPSGRGNEQFF

D gene: TRBD1
V gene: TRBV5-1
J gene: TRBJ2-7
clone size: .
CDR3 DNA: TGCGCCAGCAGCGCCGGGACAGGGGGCAACGAGCAGTACTTC
CDR3 protein: CASSAGTGGNEQYF

D gene: .
V gene: TRBV5-8
J gene: TRBJ2-5
clone size: .
CDR3 DNA: TGTGCCAGCAGCCAGGGGACTTTATTAGAGACCCAGTACTTC
CDR3 protein: CASSQGTLLETQYF

D gene: TRBD1
V gene: TRBV15
J gene: TRBJ1-6
clone size: .
CDR3 DNA: TGTGCCACCAGCGGGATCCAGGGGGCCACCCTCCACTTT
CDR3 protein: CATSGIQGATLHF

D gene: .
V gene: TRBV19
J gene: TRBJ2-1
clone size: .
CDR3 DNA: TGTGCCAGTAGAACCCCCGGGAATGAGCAGTTCTTC
CDR3 protein: CASRTPGNEQFF

D gene: TRBD1
V gene: TRBV28
J gene: TRBJ1-5
clone size: .
CDR3 DNA: TGTGCCAGCAGAGGACAGGGCCCCAATCAGCCCCAGCATTTT
CDR3 protein: CASRGQGPNQPQHF

D gene: .
V gene: TRBV5-1
J gene: TRBJ2-3
clone size: .
CDR3 DNA: TGCGCCAGCAGCTTGTTAGGTGTCACAGATACGCAGTATTTT
CDR3 protein: CASSLLGVTDTQYF

D gene: .
V gene: TRBV19
J gene: TRBJ1-3
clone size: .
CDR3 DNA: TGTGCCAGTAGGACCCCGGCAGGGTTAGGAAACACCATATATTTT
CDR3 protein: CASRTPAGLGNTIYF

D gene: TRBD2
V gene: TRBV5-1
J gene: TRBJ2-1
clone size: .
CDR3 DNA: TGCGCCAGCAGCTTGAAGGGGAGGGCCACTGAGCAGTTCTTC
CDR3 protein: CASSLKGRATEQFF

D gene: TRBD1
V gene: TRBV28
J gene: TRBJ2-7
clone size: few
CDR3 DNA: TGTGCCAGCAGCCCAGGACAGGGGGCGCGTGAGCAGTACTTC
CDR3 protein: CASSPGQGAREQYF

D gene: .
V gene: TRBV19
J gene: TRBJ1-3
clone size: once
CDR3 DNA: TGTGCCAGTAGTATAGCTTCGGCGAACACCATATATTTT
CDR3 protein: CASSIASANTIYF

D gene: .
V gene: TRBV3-1/TRBV3-2
J gene: TRBJ2-7
clone size: .
CDR3 DNA: TGTGCCAGCAGCGGCGTAAGCGAGCAGTACTTC
CDR3 protein: CASSGVSEQYF

D gene: .
V gene: TRBV28
J gene: TRBJ2-7
clone size: .
CDR3 DNA: TGTGCCAGCAGTTCGCGATACGAGCAGTACTTC
CDR3 protein: CASSSRYEQYF

D gene: .
V gene: TRBV9
J gene: TRBJ2-3
clone size: once
CDR3 DNA: TGTGCCAGCAGCGTAGATTATAGGGATGGGTACACAGATACGCAGTATTTT
CDR3 protein: CASSVDYRDGYTDTQYF

D gene: TRBD2
V gene: TRBV4-1
J gene: TRBJ2-1
clone size: .
CDR3 DNA: TGCGCCAGCCAAGGGGGGACTAGCGGGAACTATGAGCAGTTCTTC
CDR3 protein: CASQGGTSGNYEQFF

D gene: TRBD1
V gene: TRBV4-1
J gene: TRBJ2-7
clone size: few
CDR3 DNA: TGCGCCAGCAGCCATGGACAGGGGGCTGATACCTACGAGCAGTACTTC
CDR3 protein: CASSHGQGADTYEQYF

D gene: .
V gene: TRBV27
J gene: TRBJ1-2
clone size: once
CDR3 DNA: TGTGCCAGCAGTGGGGGGGGAGGCTACACCTTC
CDR3 protein: CASSGGGGYTF

D gene: TRBD1
V gene: TRBV5-1
J gene: TRBJ2-7
clone size: .
CDR3 DNA: TGCGCCAGCAGCCCCCAGGGGACAGGGATCTACGAGCAGTACTTC
CDR3 protein: CASSPQGTGIYEQYF

D gene: TRBD1
V gene: TRBV6-6
J gene: TRBJ2-7
clone size: .
CDR3 DNA: TGTGCCAGCCGTGAGGGGGCCCCCTACGAGCAGTACTTC
CDR3 protein: CASREGAPYEQYF

D gene: .
V gene: TRBV7-9
J gene: TRBJ2-7
clone size: once
CDR3 DNA: TGTGCCAGCAGCTTAGGGGCGGACACCAACTACGAGCAGTACTTC
CDR3 protein: CASSLGADTNYEQYF

D gene: .
V gene: TRBV7-9
J gene: TRBJ1-1
clone size: .
CDR3 DNA: TGTGCCAGCAGCTTAGCGCGACAGCTGAACACTGAAGCTTTCTTT
CDR3 protein: CASSLARQLNTEAFF

D gene: TRBD1
V gene: TRBV19
J gene: TRBJ2-7
clone size: .
CDR3 DNA: TGTGCCAGTAGCCCCCGGGACAGGGACTCCTACGAGCAGTACTTC
CDR3 protein: CASSPRDRDSYEQYF

D gene: .
V gene: TRBV18
J gene: TRBJ1-2
clone size: .
CDR3 DNA: TGTGCCAGCTCACCCGGGACCCTCTATGGCTACACCTTC
CDR3 protein: CASSPGTLYGYTF

D gene: .
V gene: TRBV20-1
J gene: TRBJ1-3
clone size: .
CDR3 DNA: TGCAGTGCTAGATCATCGGACACCATATATTTT
CDR3 protein: CSARSSDTIYF

D gene: TRBD2
V gene: TRBV3-1/TRBV3-2
J gene: TRBJ2-7
clone size: .
CDR3 DNA: TGTGCCAGCAGCCAAGGATGGACGGGAGGTTATACCTACGAGCAGTACTTC
CDR3 protein: CASSQGWTGGYTYEQYF

D gene: TRBD2
V gene: TRBV5-1
J gene: TRBJ2-6
clone size: once
CDR3 DNA: TGCGCCAGCAGCCCACCGGGACTATCCTCTGGGGCCAACGTCCTGACTTTC
CDR3 protein: CASSPPGLSSGANVLTF